This TCR beta chain was profiled in a study of T cell changes during pregnancy in multiple sclerosis. J lost 5 bases, V lost 7 bases, and 2 bases had no gene match. The CDR3 loop spans 11 amino acids. CDR1 is SGHKS and CDR2 is YYEKEE in the germline V gene (reference sequence). This clone was seen a few times. TCRdb's table, derived via immunoSEQ multiplex PCR, lists solely in-frame clones and lacks some. Of tens of thousands of clones in the sample, 75% to 95% were seen once. The specimen was CD4+ T cells from peripheral blood mononuclear cells, collected before pregnancy. The TCR originated in a female donor with multiple sclerosis, enrolled in a pregnancy study. V gene TRBV5-5 combines with J gene TRBJ1-1, with TRBD1 matching over 7 bases. CDR3 residues: CASVRGTEAFF. CDR3 DNA: TGTGCCAGCGTCAGGGGGACTGAAGCTTTCTTT.